This entry concerns a single TCR beta chain. The V and J ends lost 3 bases and 2 bases respectively, with 9 bases between them. The CDR3 covers 14 residues. Germline CDR1 SEHNR, CDR2 FQNEAQ (reference sequence). Researchers prepared the TCRbeta library using unique molecular identifiers, the study reports. TCRdb re-called the PCR reads through MiXCR, storing one row per CDR3 protein. The data hold hundreds of thousands of distinct CDR3 sequences, with around 16% observed a single time. The data originate from a study of T-cell reconstitution after alpha-beta-depleted transplantation in children. The TCR originated in a male patient under 10 years old who had a stem cell transplant for acute lymphoblastic leukemia, so the T cells may come from the graft donor. The sample consisted of PBMCs, mostly from graft donor cells, taken 360 days after TCRalphabeta/CD19-depleted stem cell transplant. The chain couples TRBV7-9 to TRBJ2-3, with TRBD2 as a possible D gene (5 bases). CDR3 in amino acids: CASSFSAVTDTQYF. The CDR3 nucleotides are TGTGCCAGCAGCTTTTCAGCGGTCACAGATACGCAGTATTTT.